The 28 T cell receptor beta chains in this list originate from one sample, sequenced in a study of T cells in Graves' hyperthyroidism and ophthalmopathy. It was RNA transcripts that yielded the amplified TCR beta CDR3 regions. First-round RT-PCR with HTBI primers amplified the TCR CDR3 region. TCRdb fed the multiplex PCR reads into MiXCR, producing one record per CDR3 protein. The profile shows hundreds of thousands of distinct CDR3 sequences, 15% to 19% of them singletons. Input material: blood. These receptors were taken from a woman between 18 and 29 years old with Graves' hyperthyroidism.

Many counts were recorded for this clonotype. This chain joins TRBV3-1 and TRBJ1-5, with D maybe TRBD1 (5 bases). CDR1 LGHDT and CDR2 YNNKEL come from the germline V gene (reference sequence). The CDR3 runs 14 residues. V dropped 4 bases and J dropped 2 bases, with 9 bases sitting between them. The CDR3 DNA reads TGTGCCAGCAGCCCGGGACGGCGCAATCAGCCCCAGCATTTT. Translation gives CASSPGRRNQPQHF.

There are a few counts of this clonotype. The chain joins TRBV4-1 to TRBJ2-2; 10 bases agree with TRBD2. There are 16 residues in the CDR3. From germline, CDR1 is MGHRA and CDR2 YSYEKL. V shed 1 base, J shed 6 bases, and the junction held 5 bases outside the gene matches. For the CDR3, the DNA is TGCGCCAGCAGCCAAGGGCCCCTAGCGGGGGCCGGGGAGCTGTTTTTT. Translated, it gives CASSQGPLAGAGELFF.

The rearrangement joins TRBV2 to TRBJ2-5; perhaps TRBD2 as D (5 bases). This CDR3 region has 13 residues. Trimming took 6 bases from V and 3 from J, leaving 11 bases between them. Germline V CDR1 and CDR2: SNHLY, FYNNEI. Here the CDR3 reads CASRKAAKETQYF. The CDR3 coding sequence is TGTGCCAGCAGAAAAGCGGCCAAAGAGACCCAGTACTTC.

This clonotype was found many times. The rearrangement links TRBV20-1 to TRBJ2-5, with D perhaps TRBD1 (6 bases). The CDR3 has 14 amino acids. The V gene lost 3 bases and the J gene lost 2 bases, with 13 bases spanning the gap. Germline V lookup: CDR1 DFQATT, CDR2 SNEGSKA (reference sequence). The CDR3 spells CSARDRQAQETQYF. The CDR3 DNA sequence: TGCAGTGCTAGGGATAGACAGGCTCAAGAGACCCAGTACTTC.

This clonotype was found a few times. V usage is TRBV9 and J usage is TRBJ1-3; unclear D gene. This CDR3 has 13 residues. CDR1 is SGDLS and CDR2 is YYNGEE in the germline V gene. The germline V and J ends were trimmed by 6 bases and 0 bases, with 7 bases remaining between them. The CDR3 DNA is TGTGCCAGCATGTCAGGCTCTGGAAACACCATATATTTT. It codes for CASMSGSGNTIYF.

The chain employs TRBV12-3 or TRBV12-4 and TRBJ1-1, with D possibly TRBD1 on 6 matching bases. V was trimmed by 3 bases and J by 1 base, leaving 9 bases between them. The CDR3 spans 14 residues. The CDR3 nucleotides read TGTGCCAGCAGTTTGACAGGAAGGAACACTGAAGCTTTCTTT. Protein sequence: CASSLTGRNTEAFF.

The chain couples TRBV11-3 to TRBJ1-2; a possible D gene is TRBD1 (5 bases). V lost 5 bases, J lost 5 bases, and 15 bases lay in between. Germline CDR1 reads SGHNT; CDR2 reads YENEEA. The CDR3 is 14 residues long. The CDR3 DNA follows: TGTGCCAGCAGCCCGACAGAAGTCGGATATGGCTACACCTTC. Translated, it gives CASSPTEVGYGYTF. Using reference TRBV11-3 and TRBJ1-2 for the parts outside the CDR3, the full variable domain is EAGVVQSPRYKIIEKKQPVAFWCNPISGHNTLYWYLQNLGQGPELLIRYENEEAVDDSQLPKDRFSAERLKGVDSTLKIQPAELGDSAVYLCASSPTEVGYGYTFGSGTRLTVV.

This clonotype came up many times. CDR3 sequence (DNA): TGCAGTGCTACTCCGTACGAGTTCAGGGGAGGAAAGGGCTACACCTTC. Translating gives CSATPYEFRGGKGYTF. The chain links TRBV20-1 to TRBJ1-2; D perhaps matches TRBD1 (6 bases). Trimming took off 4 bases at V and 8 bases at J, with 26 bases between the two ends. Germline CDR1 DFQATT, CDR2 SNEGSKA (reference sequence). CDR3 length: 16 amino acids.

There are many counts of this clonotype. This chain uses TRBV7-3 with TRBJ2-2; the match to TRBD2 covers 7 bases. Trimming at V came to 8 bases and at J to 3 bases, leaving 0 bases not matched to a gene. This CDR3 has 12 residues. CDR1 SGHTA and CDR2 FQGTGA come from the germline V gene. CDR3 DNA: TGTGCCAGCGGACTAGACACCGGGGAGCTGTTTTTT. It translates to CASGLDTGELFF.

This clonotype was observed many times. Its ends do not fully match the called genes, so a read error is possible. This chain joins TRBV12-3 or TRBV12-4 and TRBJ2-7; 9 nucleotides align to TRBD2. This CDR3 is 16 amino acids long. CDR3 DNA sequence: TGTGCCACCAGTGAGGGGCGGGGGGGTGCCTCCTACGAGCAGTACTTC. Its protein product is CATSEGRGGASYEQYF.

This clonotype occurred many times. The chain carries TRBV11-2 and TRBJ1-3; no definite D call. The CDR3 consists of 14 residues. The V end lost 3 bases, the J end lost 7 bases, and 13 bases lay between the germline ends. CDR1 is SGHAT and CDR2 is FQNNGV in the germline V gene. The CDR3 nucleotides read TGTGCCAGCAGCTTTTCCCAGTTGAGTAACACCATATATTTT. This codes for CASSFSQLSNTIYF. Looking up the rest from reference TRBV11-2 and TRBJ1-3 gives the full variable domain: EAGVAQSPRYKIIEKRQSVAFWCNPISGHATLYWYQQILGQGPKLLIQFQNNGVVDDSQLPKDRFSAERLKGVDSTLKIQPAKLEDSAVYLCASSFSQLSNTIYFGEGSWLTVV.

Details on this clonotype: At one end, the junction sequence differs from germline, possibly due to a read error. The chain combines TRBV12-3 or TRBV12-4 with TRBJ1-2; no clear D gene. This CDR3 is built from 14 residues. The CDR3 region is CASSPAGRNYGHTF. CDR3 sequence (DNA): TGTGCCAGCAGTCCCGCGGGCAGGAACTATGGCCACACCTTC.

In its sample, this clonotype was seen many times. This chain joins TRBV11-3 and TRBJ2-1, with unresolved D. The CDR3 has 13 amino acids. Per germline, CDR1 SGHNT and CDR2 YENEEA. V shed 0 bases and J shed 8 bases, with 8 bases lying between them. The CDR3 DNA reads as TGTGCCAGCAGCTTAGAACCCCCCGATGAGCAGTTCTTC. Its protein is CASSLEPPDEQFF. The full variable domain, with the rest looked up from reference TRBV11-3 and TRBJ2-1, is EAGVVQSPRYKIIEKKQPVAFWCNPISGHNTLYWYLQNLGQGPELLIRYENEEAVDDSQLPKDRFSAERLKGVDSTLKIQPAELGDSAVYLCASSLEPPDEQFFGPGTRLTVL.

This rearrangement joins TRBV27 to TRBJ2-2; no clear D gene. The CDR3 is made up of 11 amino acids. Trimming shortened V by 5 bases and J by 8 bases, and 6 bases separated the two germline ends. Germline-derived CDR1 and CDR2 are MNHEY and SMNVEV (reference sequence). In DNA, the CDR3 is TGTGCCAGCAGTCGGTTGGGGGAGCTGTTTTTT. Translation: CASSRLGELFF.

The chain combines TRBV19 with TRBJ1-5, with 9 bases matching TRBD1. V trimming: 5 bases; J trimming: 3 bases; junction bases outside the gene matches: 8. Per the germline V gene, CDR1 is LNHDA and CDR2 is SQIVND (reference sequence). The CDR3 sequence is 16 residues long. As DNA, the CDR3 is TGTGCCAGTAGTTATCCGGGACAGGGCTTCAATCAGCCCCAGCATTTT. As protein: CASSYPGQGFNQPQHF.

This clonotype has a count of ten or more. This chain connects TRBV10-3 to TRBJ2-5, with D maybe TRBD2 (5 bases). This CDR3 region has 12 residues. The V and J ends lost 10 bases and 3 bases respectively, with 12 bases between them. Germline loops: CDR1 ENHRY, CDR2 SYGVKD. CDR3 protein: CASGGREETQYF. CDR3 DNA sequence: TGTGCCAGCGGCGGGCGTGAAGAGACCCAGTACTTC.

As regards this clonotype: A single base separates this from a much larger clone, so it may be a read error. The chain recombines TRBV2 with TRBJ2-7, with D hard to call. Germline V CDR1 and CDR2: SNHLY, FYNNEI. The V end lost 4 bases, the J end lost 2 bases, and 12 bases lay between the germline ends. The CDR3 sequence is 14 residues long. The CDR3 DNA is TGTGCCAGCAGTGGGAACCCGAGGCCCTACGAGCAGTACTTC. Its protein product is CASSGNPRPYEQYF.

This clonotype has only a few counts. The V call is TRBV27, the J call TRBJ2-7; D remains unclear. V dropped 5 bases and J dropped 7 bases, with 9 bases sitting between them. The germline gives CDR1 MNHEY, CDR2 SMNVEV (reference sequence). CDR3 size: 11 residues. CDR3 protein: CASSPPLEQYF. The CDR3 DNA follows: TGTGCCAGCAGTCCCCCCCTGGAGCAGTACTTC.

This clonotype was detected ten times or more. The rearrangement uses TRBV5-1 and TRBJ2-3, with TRBD1 identical over 7 bases. This CDR3 is 13 amino acids long. The V gene end was trimmed by 6 bases and the J gene end by 2 bases; junction bases not matched to a gene: 3. The germline V gene encodes CDR1 SGHRS and CDR2 YFSETQ. Here the CDR3 reads CASTGQVTDTQYF. Here the CDR3 DNA reads TGCGCCAGCACCGGACAGGTCACAGATACGCAGTATTTT. The full variable domain, its missing parts supplied by reference TRBV5-1 and TRBJ2-3, is KAGVTQTPRYLIKTRGQQVTLSCSPISGHRSVSWYQQTPGQGLQFLFEYFSETQRNKGNFPGRFSGRQFSNSRSEMNVSTLELGDSALYLCASTGQVTDTQYFGPGTRLTVL.

The chain recombines TRBV12-3 or TRBV12-4 with TRBJ2-2; a possible D gene is TRBD2 (6 bases). This CDR3 has 16 residues. Trimming shortened V by 8 bases and J by 6 bases, and 22 bases separated the two germline ends. This CDR3 reads CASFNQRLKRAGELFF. CDR3 coding DNA: TGTGCCAGCTTCAACCAGAGACTCAAGCGGGCCGGGGAGCTGTTTTTT.

This sequence joins TRBV5-1 and TRBJ2-5; 10 positions agree with TRBD2. J was trimmed by 5 bases and V by 0 bases; bases with no gene match: 7. The CDR3 is 16 amino acids. Germline V CDR1 and CDR2: SGHRS, YFSETQ. CDR3 in amino acids: CASSLDPAGGQETQYF. The CDR3 bases are TGCGCCAGCAGCTTGGACCCAGCGGGGGGGCAGGAGACCCAGTACTTC.

The rearrangement links TRBV20-1 to TRBJ2-7; 9 bases map to TRBD2. The CDR3 extends over 17 amino acids. CDR1 is DFQATT and CDR2 is SNEGSKA in the germline V gene (reference sequence). Losses at the gene ends were 1 base for V and 3 bases for J; bases not matched to a gene: 13. CDR3 in DNA: TGCAGTGCTAGAGGCCGACTGGCGGGGGGGGACCGCTACGAGCAGTACTTC. Residues: CSARGRLAGGDRYEQYF.

Ten or more counts support this clonotype. The gene calls are TRBV15 and TRBJ1-5, with 9 bases lining up with TRBD1. Germline assignment: CDR1 LNHNV and CDR2 YYDKDF (reference sequence). The CDR3 contains 18 residues. Trimming at V came to 4 bases and at J to 2 bases, leaving 12 bases not matched to a gene. The CDR3, as DNA: TGTGCCACCAGCATCGGAACGTGGACAGGGGTCCGCAATCAGCCCCAGCATTTT. Protein sequence: CATSIGTWTGVRNQPQHF.

This clonotype showed up many times. V usage is TRBV7-9 and J usage is TRBJ2-2; D ambiguous. There are 11 residues in the CDR3. Trimming took off 3 bases at V and 4 bases at J, with 0 bases between the two ends. Germline V gene lookup returns CDR1 SEHNR and CDR2 FQNEAQ (reference sequence). The CDR3 DNA reads TGTGCCAGCAGCTTCACCGGGGAGCTGTTTTTT. Protein product: CASSFTGELFF.

This sequence joins TRBV12-5 and TRBJ2-5; 8 bases are shared with TRBD1. This CDR3 has 11 residues. CDR1 is LGHNT, CDR2 FRNRAP, per germline. Trimming took 6 bases from V and 11 from J; bases not matched to a gene: 5. The CDR3: CASGPGTGQYF. CDR3 DNA sequence: TGTGCTAGTGGCCCCGGGACAGGTCAGTACTTC.

Comment on this clonotype: This is likely a read error, given that the CDR3 carries no conserved phenylalanine or tryptophan at its end. The chain links TRBV5-1 to TRBJ2-1; TRBD1 is a possible D gene (6 bases). This CDR3 comprises 16 residues. Trimming took 4 bases from V and 0 from J, leaving 14 bases between them. Germline CDR1 and CDR2: SGHRS and YFSETQ. The CDR3 bases are TGCGCCAGCAGCCCGCTGGGGGCGGTCTCCTACAATGAGCAGTTCCTC. It translates to CASSPLGAVSYNEQFL.

This clonotype was recorded at least ten times. The chain combines TRBV27 with TRBJ1-2, with 8 nucleotides matching TRBD1. V lost 6 bases and J lost 6; bases outside the gene matches: 6. The CDR3 loop spans 13 amino acids. Per the germline V gene, CDR1 is MNHEY and CDR2 is SMNVEV (reference sequence). CDR3 loop: CASRSTGEHGYTF. CDR3 coding DNA: TGTGCCAGCAGGTCGACAGGGGAACATGGCTACACCTTC.

This clonotype was detected ten times or more. The V gene is TRBV12-3 or TRBV12-4, the J gene TRBJ2-1; 16 bases are a match to TRBD2. The CDR3 has 18 residues. V shed 5 bases and J 7 bases; nucleotides not matched to a gene: 11. The CDR3 sequence: CASSLGTSGRAVLNEQFF. In nucleotides, the CDR3 is TGTGCCAGCAGTCTCGGGACTAGCGGGAGGGCAGTATTGAATGAGCAGTTCTTC.